The 28 T cell receptor beta chains in this list originate from one sample, sequenced in a study of CD8 T cells in ankylosing spondylitis. TCRdb redid the calling of the 5' RACE reads with MiXCR, one entry per CDR3 protein. The sample holds over 700,000 distinct CDR3 sequences, 15% to 20% seen once. These receptors have no identified antigens. General study findings and limits: Ankylosing spondylitis blood appeared to be characterized by a TCR beta motif of roughly eight highly homologous variants.

Source material: blood, either unsorted or a sorted T cell fraction (not recorded which). These receptors came from a male donor with ankylosing spondylitis.

The gene calls are TRBV12-3 or TRBV12-4 and TRBJ2-3; TRBD2 might be the D (6 bases). CDR3 length: 14 amino acids. V shed 2 bases and J shed 4 bases, with 10 bases lying between them. CDR3 region: CASSLSGGSDTQYF. The CDR3 bases are TGTGCCAGCAGTTTATCTGGGGGGTCAGATACGCAGTATTTT.

This clonotype has only a few counts. V is TRBV10-3 and J is TRBJ2-1; 8 nucleotides line up with TRBD2. The CDR3 has 13 amino acids. Germline V CDR1 and CDR2: ENHRY, SYGVKD. V shed 0 bases, J shed 16 bases, and the junction held 8 bases outside the gene matches. As DNA, the CDR3 is TGTGCCATCAGTGAGTCGGCGATAGCGGGAATCTTCTTC. It translates to CAISESAIAGIFF.

There are a few counts of this clonotype. The chain couples TRBV7-2 to TRBJ1-1; TRBD1 is a possible D gene (5 bases). CDR1 and CDR2 (germline): SGHTA, FQGNSA. V lost 5 bases, J lost 1 base, and 17 bases lay in between. The CDR3 has 16 residues. CDR3 amino acids: CASSQAVTASNTEAFF. For the CDR3, the DNA is TGTGCCAGCAGCCAAGCTGTGACAGCCTCGAACACTGAAGCTTTCTTT. Full variable domain (outside the CDR3, taken from reference TRBV7-2 and TRBJ1-1): GAGVSQSPSNKVTEKGKDVELRCDPISGHTALYWYRQSLGQGLEFLIYFQGNSAPDKSGLPSDRFSAERTGGSVSTLTIQRTQQEDSAVYLCASSQAVTASNTEAFFGQGTRLTVV.

This clonotype was observed many times. This chain joins TRBV28 and TRBJ2-7; no clear D. Deletions cut 3 bases from V and 3 bases from J, with 24 bases between. The germline gives CDR1 MDHEN, CDR2 SYDVKM. There are 18 residues in the CDR3. Here the CDR3 reads CASSFDVGRPVLGYEQYF. In DNA form, the CDR3 reads TGTGCCAGCAGTTTTGATGTAGGCAGACCGGTCTTAGGCTACGAGCAGTACTTC. Supplemented by reference TRBV28 and TRBJ2-7, the full variable domain reads DVKVTQSSRYLVKRTGEKVFLECVQDMDHENMFWYRQDPGLGLRLIYFSYDVKMKEKGDIPEGYSVSREKKERFSLILESASTNQTSMYLCASSFDVGRPVLGYEQYFGPGTRLTVT.

This clonotype was counted between two and nine times. The chain couples TRBV20-1 to TRBJ1-4; TRBD1 matches at 9 bases. The CDR3 is made up of 13 amino acids. The germline CDR1 and CDR2 sequences are DFQATT and SNEGSKA (reference sequence). The V and J ends lost 3 bases and 7 bases, in that order; junction bases with no gene match: 3. The CDR3 sequence: CSARGQGREKLFF. In DNA, the CDR3 is TGCAGTGCTAGGGGACAGGGTCGTGAAAAACTGTTTTTT.

This clonotype was observed many times. The J gene is TRBJ2-7, the V gene TRBV5-1, with D hard to call. This CDR3 contains 13 residues. Germline V gene lookup returns CDR1 SGHRS and CDR2 YFSETQ. V was clipped by 1 base and J by 1 base, with 6 bases between them. The CDR3 DNA is TGCGCCAGCAGCTTGCTGGGATCCTACGAGCAGTACTTC. Translating it yields CASSLLGSYEQYF. Based on the CDR3 plus reference TRBV5-1 and TRBJ2-7, the full variable domain is KAGVTQTPRYLIKTRGQQVTLSCSPISGHRSVSWYQQTPGQGLQFLFEYFSETQRNKGNFPGRFSGRQFSNSRSEMNVSTLELGDSALYLCASSLLGSYEQYFGPGTRLTVT.

The table lists this clonotype with a few counts. V and J are TRBV20-1 and TRBJ1-4; D not certain. This CDR3 contains 13 residues. From germline, CDR1 is DFQATT and CDR2 SNEGSKA (reference sequence). The V and J ends lost 3 bases and 7 bases respectively, with 12 bases between them. Written as DNA, the CDR3 is TGCAGTGCTAGTCAGCAGAATGGTGAAAAACTGTTTTTT. It is translated as CSASQQNGEKLFF.

For the CDR3, the DNA is TGCAGTGCTAATAAGCGGGAGGGGCGTGAGACCCAGTACTTC. Amino acid sequence: CSANKREGRETQYF. The rearrangement uses TRBV20-1 and TRBJ2-5; 10 nucleotides match TRBD2. Germline CDR1 DFQATT, CDR2 SNEGSKA (reference sequence). This CDR3 is built from 14 residues. V was clipped by 4 bases and J by 5 bases; unmatched bases: 7.

This clonotype was recorded a few times. The chain has TRBV6-2 or TRBV6-3 and TRBJ2-2; 12 bases agree with TRBD2. From germline, CDR1 is MNHEY and CDR2 SVGEGT. Germline trimming cut 6 bases from V and 10 bases from J; bases unmatched to any gene: 6. The CDR3 loop spans 14 amino acids. The DNA for the CDR3 is TGTGCCAGCAGATTGACTAGCGGGGGTGAGGAGCTGTTTTTT. It encodes CASRLTSGGEELFF.

This clonotype was found a few times. The chain joins TRBV20-1 to TRBJ1-5, with a weak D call TRBD1 (6 bases). There are 16 residues in the CDR3. Germline values: CDR1 DFQATT, CDR2 SNEGSKA (reference sequence). Trimming stripped 0 bases from V and 7 bases from J, with 19 bases between. CDR3 DNA: TGCAGTGCTAGAGATGGGGGGACACCCTCAGCCCAGCCCCAGCATTTT. Residues: CSARDGGTPSAQPQHF.

The chain carries TRBV12-3 or TRBV12-4 and TRBJ2-2, with TRBD2 matching 7 bases. This CDR3 is 16 amino acids long. After removal of 4 bases from V and 6 bases from J, the junction contained 11 bases not matched to a gene. The CDR3 bases are TGTGCCAGCAGTTCGGGACTACAGGTTTTCGCCGGGGAGCTGTTTTTT. Translating gives CASSSGLQVFAGELFF.

This clonotype was picked up a small number of times. The chain combines TRBV9 with TRBJ1-1; TRBD1 matches 9 bases. J was trimmed by 4 bases and V by 0 bases; bases with no gene match: 4. The CDR3 runs to 15 residues. Germline V lookup: CDR1 SGDLS, CDR2 YYNGEE. The CDR3: CASSVGTGEGTEAFF. The CDR3 DNA reads as TGTGCCAGCAGCGTAGGGACAGGGGAGGGCACTGAAGCTTTCTTT.

The rearrangement uses TRBV4-1 and TRBJ2-7; D gene ambiguous. CDR1 is MGHRA and CDR2 is YSYEKL in the germline V gene. V shed 4 bases and J shed 5 bases, with 12 bases lying between them. The CDR3 covers 13 residues. DNA for the CDR3: TGCGCCAGCAGCCTTAGCAAGGCCGACGAGCAGTACTTC. This translates into CASSLSKADEQYF.

The chain combines TRBV7-8 with TRBJ2-1; TRBD1 is a possible D gene (6 bases). Germline V lookup: CDR1 SGHVS, CDR2 FQNEAQ. Trimming removed 7 bases at V and 8 bases at J, with 21 bases between. The CDR3 has 15 residues. The CDR3 region is CASTPSLSGGHEQFF. As DNA, the CDR3 is TGTGCCAGCACACCATCCCTCTCTGGGGGCCATGAGCAGTTCTTC. The entire variable domain, with the rest obtained from reference TRBV7-8 and TRBJ2-1, is as follows: GAGVSQSPRYKVAKRGQDVALRCDPISGHVSLFWYQQALGQGPEFLTYFQNEAQLDKSGLPSDRFFAERPEGSVSTLKIQRTQQEDSAVYLCASTPSLSGGHEQFFGPGTRLTVL.

The table lists this clonotype with a few counts. The rearrangement links TRBV7-2 to TRBJ1-5; 8 bases line up with TRBD1. V gave up 5 bases and J gave up 1 base; unmatched junction bases: 7. This CDR3 is built from 16 residues. CDR1 is SGHTA and CDR2 is FQGNSA in the germline V gene. CDR3 bases: TGTGCCAGCAGCGAGCAGGGGGCGAGGAGCAATCAGCCCCAGCATTTT. It encodes CASSEQGARSNQPQHF.

V and J are TRBV7-2 and TRBJ2-7; D remains unclear. V lost 5 bases and J 0 bases, leaving 17 bases between the germline ends. The CDR3 runs to 16 residues. Germline V gene sequence: CDR1 SGHTA, CDR2 FQGNSA. The CDR3 loop is CASSKGRSQSSYEQYF. In DNA form, the CDR3 reads TGTGCCAGCAGCAAGGGTCGTTCCCAGAGCTCCTACGAGCAGTACTTC. Together with reference TRBV7-2 and TRBJ2-7, the CDR3 gives the full variable domain: GAGVSQSPSNKVTEKGKDVELRCDPISGHTALYWYRQSLGQGLEFLIYFQGNSAPDKSGLPSDRFSAERTGGSVSTLTIQRTQQEDSAVYLCASSKGRSQSSYEQYFGPGTRLTVT.

This clonotype was found a few times. The chain recombines TRBV20-1 with TRBJ2-3, with 7 bases identical to TRBD2. CDR1 and CDR2 (germline): DFQATT, SNEGSKA (reference sequence). The CDR3 sequence is 12 residues long. V gave up 8 bases and J gave up 1 base; unmatched junction bases: 3. CDR3 region: CSTTSGTDTQYF. CDR3 nucleotide sequence: TGCAGTACCACTAGCGGCACAGATACGCAGTATTTT.

This clonotype was counted a few times. The J gene is TRBJ2-3, the V gene TRBV7-2, with D maybe TRBD2 (6 bases). V was trimmed by 8 bases and J by 6 bases, leaving 15 bases between them. Germline lookup yields CDR1 SGHTA and CDR2 FQGNSA. The CDR3 is 13 residues long. This CDR3 reads CASGGVGVDTQYF. CDR3 in DNA: TGTGCCAGCGGAGGGGTGGGAGTGGATACGCAGTATTTT.

The CDR3 DNA reads as TGCGCCAGCAGCTTGGTGGGCCTAGGAATAGAAAACATTCAGTACTTC. Protein product: CASSLVGLGIENIQYF. The chain employs TRBV5-1 and TRBJ2-4, with unresolved D. Germline CDR1 and CDR2: SGHRS and YFSETQ. The length of the CDR3 is 16 residues. With 0 bases removed from V and 5 bases from J, the gap between germline ends came to 15 bases.

The chain joins TRBV20-1 to TRBJ2-2; TRBD2 is a possible D gene (6 bases). The CDR3 sequence is 15 residues long. Per the germline V gene, CDR1 is DFQATT and CDR2 is SNEGSKA (reference sequence). V was clipped by 1 base and J by 1 base, with 10 bases between them. CDR3 residues: CSARGKTRNTGELFF. The CDR3 DNA reads TGCAGTGCTAGAGGAAAGACTAGGAACACCGGGGAGCTGTTTTTT.

The rearrangement uses TRBV5-1 and TRBJ2-2; the D is unclear. V was shortened by 1 base and J by 1 base, with 8 bases between the two germline ends. The CDR3 extends over 15 amino acids. Germline V gene data show CDR1 as SGHRS and CDR2 as YFSETQ. The CDR3 nucleotides read TGCGCCAGCAGCTTGCCTGCGGAGAACACCGGGGAGCTGTTTTTT. Protein: CASSLPAENTGELFF.

In its sample, this clonotype was seen once. V gene TRBV29-1 combines with J gene TRBJ2-1; D is perhaps TRBD2 (6 bases). The CDR3 runs to 16 residues. The germline V gene encodes CDR1 SQVTM and CDR2 ANQGSEA. Trimming left V 3 bases short and J 0 bases short, with 15 bases between. The CDR3 sequence: CSVENPSASSYNEQFF. In DNA form, the CDR3 reads TGCAGCGTTGAGAACCCTAGCGCTAGCTCCTACAATGAGCAGTTCTTC.

The table lists this clonotype with a few counts. The chain is built from TRBV6-2 or TRBV6-3 and TRBJ2-7; tentatively, D is TRBD1 (5 bases). Trimming shortened V by 5 bases and J by 0 bases, and 11 bases separated the two germline ends. Germline V CDR1 and CDR2: MNHEY, SVGEGT. CDR3 size: 14 residues. The CDR3 loop is CASSPHQGSYEQYF. DNA for the CDR3: TGTGCCAGCAGTCCTCACCAGGGCTCCTACGAGCAGTACTTC.

There are a few counts of this clonotype. The J gene is TRBJ1-5, the V gene TRBV4-1; D gene unclear. The ends were cut back, 0 bases at V and 2 bases at J, with 11 bases in the middle. CDR1 is MGHRA, CDR2 YSYEKL, per germline. The length of the CDR3 is 16 residues. The CDR3 sequence: CASSQEPDRGNQPQHF. The CDR3 nucleotides are TGCGCCAGCAGCCAAGAGCCGGACCGGGGCAATCAGCCCCAGCATTTT.

This clonotype has more than one count but fewer than ten. The genes are TRBV18 and TRBJ2-1; 7 nucleotides agree with TRBD1. J lost 7 bases, V lost 5 bases, and 5 bases had no gene match. The CDR3 loop spans 13 amino acids. Germline CDR1 KGHSH, CDR2 LQKENI. In DNA, the CDR3 is TGTGCCAGCTCAGAAATGACAGGGAATGAGCAGTTCTTC. Its protein is CASSEMTGNEQFF.

This clonotype turned up a few times. The V call is TRBV30, the J call TRBJ1-5; no definite D call. The V gene's germline CDR1 is GTSNPN and CDR2 SVGIG (reference sequence). CDR3 length: 13 amino acids. Trimming pared 0 bases from V and 7 bases from J, leaving 10 bases between. The CDR3 region is CAWSVSEGQPQHF. Here the CDR3 DNA reads TGTGCCTGGAGTGTAAGTGAAGGACAGCCCCAGCATTTT.

This clonotype was seen a handful of times. This sequence joins TRBV2 and TRBJ2-1, with 7 bases that match TRBD2. This CDR3 comprises 13 residues. The V and J ends lost 4 bases and 13 bases, in that order; junction bases with no gene match: 10. Germline V gene sequence: CDR1 SNHLY, CDR2 FYNNEI. The CDR3 region has the DNA TGTGCCAGCAGTGGCCGGGGCGGGGGAGAACAGTTCTTC. Encoded protein: CASSGRGGGEQFF.

This clonotype turned up a few times. CDR3 in DNA: TGTGCCAGCAGTTATCGGTGGTTCACCTCTGGAAACACCATATATTTT. This gives the protein CASSYRWFTSGNTIYF. This chain links TRBV6-5 with TRBJ1-3; no clear D. The germline V gene encodes CDR1 MNHEY and CDR2 SVGAGI. Deletions cut 3 bases from V and 0 bases from J, with 12 bases between. The CDR3 is made up of 16 amino acids.